The 24 T cell receptor beta chains given below trace back to one sample, sequenced in a study of response to subunit inactivated influenza vaccine. TCRdb redid the calling of the RT-PCR reads with MiXCR, one entry per CDR3 protein. The sample lists about 570,000 distinct CDR3 sequences; 10% to 15% were seen once. This specimen consisted of PBMCs from blood, obtained on the day of vaccination. Receptors were obtained from a man between 50 and 59 years old who received an inactivated influenza vaccine.

This clonotype has a count of ten or more. The chain employs TRBV4-1 and TRBJ1-6, with TRBD1 matching over 9 bases. The junction had 4 bases not matched to a gene; V was cut back by 3 bases and J by 7 bases. CDR1 MGHRA and CDR2 YSYEKL come from the germline V gene. This CDR3 spans 15 amino acids. The CDR3 region is CASSHRDRENSPLHF. In nucleotides, the CDR3 is TGCGCCAGCAGCCACCGGGACAGGGAGAATTCACCCCTCCACTTT.

This clonotype was detected a few times. The J gene is TRBJ2-5, the V gene TRBV7-9; D uncertain. The CDR3 consists of 15 residues. V was cut by 1 base and J by 5 bases, with 14 bases left in between. CDR1 and CDR2 (germline): SEHNR, FQNEAQ (reference sequence). The CDR3 loop is CASSLEVSQRETQYF. The CDR3 nucleotides are TGTGCCAGCAGCTTAGAAGTCAGCCAACGGGAGACCCAGTACTTC.

The chain has TRBV9 and TRBJ2-2; 10 positions match TRBD2. The ends lost 0 bases at V and 6 bases at J; junction bases unmatched: 2. The CDR3 sequence is 15 residues long. CDR1 and CDR2 (germline): SGDLS, YYNGEE. The CDR3 DNA reads as TGTGCCAGCAGCGTAGTCAGCGGGGGGGCCGGGGAGCTGTTTTTT. Protein product: CASSVVSGGAGELFF.

A remark on this clonotype: The DNA is left out, because the CDR3 cannot be placed on it with certainty; the CDR3 is given as TCRdb lists it. The CDR3 spells CSVGTGTRVDSLAF. The chain couples TRBV29-1 to TRBJ2-7; TRBD1 was called by the table and not checked on the DNA. Germline CDR1 and CDR2: SQVTM and ANQGSEA. Inclusive of both ends, the CDR3 amounts to 14 amino acids.

There are a few counts of this clonotype. The V and J genes are TRBV5-1 and TRBJ2-4; D unresolved. The germline CDR1 and CDR2 sequences are SGHRS and YFSETQ. V gave up 0 bases and J gave up 2 bases, with 6 bases separating them. The CDR3 contains 14 residues. CDR3 residues: CASSLENSKNIQYF. CDR3 nucleotide sequence: TGCGCCAGCAGCTTGGAAAACTCCAAAAACATTCAGTACTTC. The whole variable domain, filled in from reference TRBV5-1 and TRBJ2-4, reads KAGVTQTPRYLIKTRGQQVTLSCSPISGHRSVSWYQQTPGQGLQFLFEYFSETQRNKGNFPGRFSGRQFSNSRSEMNVSTLELGDSALYLCASSLENSKNIQYFGAGTRLSVL.

There are a few counts of this clonotype. This chain links TRBV3-1 with TRBJ2-1; 12 nucleotides line up with TRBD2. The CDR3 has 15 amino acids. Per the germline V gene, CDR1 is LGHDT and CDR2 is YNNKEL (reference sequence). With 4 bases clipped from V and 7 bases from J, the junction kept 5 bases outside the gene matches. The CDR3 DNA follows: TGTGCCAGCAGCCCGACTAGCGGGAGAATGAATGAGCAGTTCTTC. Its translation: CASSPTSGRMNEQFF.

The chain combines TRBV3-1 with TRBJ1-1; TRBD1 matches at 9 bases. The trim removed 6 bases at V and 0 bases at J, leaving 17 bases unmatched. The CDR3 length is 19 residues. Germline CDR1 reads LGHDT; CDR2 reads YNNKEL (reference sequence). Written as DNA, the CDR3 is TGTGCCAGCAGTCTTAACGTACAGGGGGCGGTGGGGATGAACACTGAAGCTTTCTTT. Amino acids: CASSLNVQGAVGMNTEAFF. Drawing the rest from reference TRBV3-1 and TRBJ1-1, the complete variable domain is DTAVSQTPKYLVTQMGNDKSIKCEQNLGHDTMYWYKQDSKKFLKIMFSYNNKELIINETVPNRFSPKSPDKAHLNLHINSLELGDSAVYFCASSLNVQGAVGMNTEAFFGQGTRLTVV.

The sample holds many counts of this clonotype. The J gene is TRBJ2-1, the V gene TRBV28; D remains ambiguous. V was clipped by 2 bases and J by 7 bases, with 9 bases between them. CDR1 is MDHEN and CDR2 is SYDVKM in the germline V gene. The CDR3 runs to 13 residues. CDR3 loop: CASSLSRVNEQFF. Here the CDR3 DNA reads TGTGCCAGCAGTTTAAGTCGCGTAAATGAGCAGTTCTTC.

This chain uses TRBV4-1 with TRBJ2-7, with D maybe TRBD2 (5 bases). This CDR3 has 14 amino acids. The V end lost 6 bases, the J end lost 2 bases, and 14 bases lay between the germline ends. Germline values: CDR1 MGHRA, CDR2 YSYEKL. CDR3 coding DNA: TGCGCCAGCAGACTAAACGGAGGAACCTACGAGCAGTACTTC. Translated: CASRLNGGTYEQYF.

This clonotype was found a few times. This chain connects TRBV3-1 to TRBJ1-1; D call uncertain. Per the germline V gene, CDR1 is LGHDT and CDR2 is YNNKEL (reference sequence). V was clipped by 0 bases and J by 1 base, with 6 bases between them. The CDR3 runs to 14 residues. CDR3 region: CASSQEQQNTEAFF. The CDR3 DNA is TGTGCCAGCAGCCAAGAGCAACAGAACACTGAAGCTTTCTTT.

This clonotype was observed many times. In nucleotides, the CDR3 is TGTGCCAGCGGGGTGGGGACTGAAGCTTTCTTT. Encoded protein: CASGVGTEAFF. The rearrangement joins TRBV12-3 or TRBV12-4 to TRBJ1-1; D is unresolved. This CDR3 is built from 11 residues. Trimming cost V 8 bases and J 5 bases, with 9 bases left between them.

In this sample, this clonotype turned up a few times. The V gene is TRBV7-2, the J gene TRBJ2-5; D remains unclear. Germline V lookup: CDR1 SGHTA, CDR2 FQGNSA. This CDR3 contains 14 residues. V dropped 0 bases and J dropped 7 bases, with 12 bases sitting between them. CDR3 residues: CASSLAELERTQYF. DNA for the CDR3: TGTGCCAGCAGCTTAGCTGAGCTCGAACGGACCCAGTACTTC.

In this sample, this clonotype turned up once. The CDR3 ends on some other residue instead of the conserved phenylalanine or tryptophan, so this is likely a read error. The chain couples TRBV5-4 to TRBJ2-4; 12 bases agree with TRBD1. The CDR3 spans 16 residues. Germline V gene lookup returns CDR1 SGHNT and CDR2 YYREEE (reference sequence). The V gene end was trimmed by 4 bases and the J gene end by 5 bases; junction bases not matched to a gene: 7. CDR3 protein: CASSPGQGAGQNIQYL. The CDR3 DNA reads as TGTGCCAGCAGCCCGGGACAGGGGGCCGGGCAAAACATTCAGTACCTC.

The CDR3 nucleotides read TGCAGTGCTAGCCCCGCCAGGGGCAGTGGAAACACCATATATTTT. Translated: CSASPARGSGNTIYF. This chain connects TRBV20-1 to TRBJ1-3, with D perhaps TRBD1 (6 bases). This CDR3 region has 15 residues. The germline V and J ends were trimmed by 3 bases and 3 bases, with 15 bases remaining between them. Germline V gives CDR1 DFQATT, CDR2 SNEGSKA (reference sequence).

This clonotype appeared many times. The chain couples TRBV20-1 to TRBJ1-5; 7 bases match TRBD1. The germline gives CDR1 DFQATT, CDR2 SNEGSKA (reference sequence). The CDR3 is made up of 12 amino acids. J was trimmed by 7 bases and V by 6 bases; bases with no gene match: 6. CDR3 nucleotide sequence: TGCAGTGCCATCGACAGGGCCCAGCCCCAGCATTTT. It specifies CSAIDRAQPQHF.

This clonotype was found a few times. The rearrangement joins TRBV6-2 or TRBV6-3 to TRBJ2-3, with TRBD1 identical over 8 bases. The CDR3 contains 15 residues. J was trimmed by 0 bases and V by 8 bases; bases with no gene match: 7. Looked up from germline, CDR1 is MNHEY and CDR2 is SVGEGT. For the CDR3, the DNA is TGTGCCAGCGCCCCCCGGACAGGGAGCACAGATACGCAGTATTTT. Translation: CASAPRTGSTDTQYF.

This clonotype was counted only a few times. The chain recombines TRBV20-1 with TRBJ1-6; D uncertain. V shed 5 bases and J shed 8 bases, with 7 bases lying between them. CDR1 DFQATT and CDR2 SNEGSKA come from the germline V gene (reference sequence). The CDR3 length is 11 residues. CDR3 residues: CSASTHSPLHF. CDR3 sequence (DNA): TGCAGTGCTTCGACACATTCACCCCTCCACTTT.

This clonotype was detected ten times or more. The chain recombines TRBV5-1 with TRBJ2-1; D perhaps matches TRBD2 (6 bases). Germline assignment: CDR1 SGHRS and CDR2 YFSETQ. The V gene lost 4 bases and the J gene lost 12 bases, with 14 bases spanning the gap. CDR3 length equals 12 residues. The CDR3 coding sequence is TGCGCCAGCAGCCCTGGCGAGCGGGTGCAGTTCTTC. Encoded protein: CASSPGERVQFF.

The rearrangement uses TRBV3-1 and TRBJ1-1, with D uncertain. V was cut by 4 bases and J by 0 bases, with 9 bases left in between. The germline CDR1 and CDR2 sequences are LGHDT and YNNKEL (reference sequence). This CDR3 comprises 14 residues. The CDR3 bases are TGTGCCAGCAGCCGCGCTGGGATGAACACTGAAGCTTTCTTT. This sequence encodes CASSRAGMNTEAFF. Full variable domain (missing parts from reference TRBV3-1 and TRBJ1-1): DTAVSQTPKYLVTQMGNDKSIKCEQNLGHDTMYWYKQDSKKFLKIMFSYNNKELIINETVPNRFSPKSPDKAHLNLHINSLELGDSAVYFCASSRAGMNTEAFFGQGTRLTVV.

The chain links TRBV27 to TRBJ2-7, with no clear D. The CDR3 runs to 15 residues. With 0 bases removed from V and 0 bases from J, the gap between germline ends came to 9 bases. Germline-derived CDR1 and CDR2 are MNHEY and SMNVEV (reference sequence). In DNA form, the CDR3 reads TGTGCCAGCAGTTTATCGGTCAGTTCCTCCTACGAGCAGTACTTC. Protein: CASSLSVSSSYEQYF.

This clonotype was counted only a few times. This chain links TRBV3-1 with TRBJ1-1; D uncertain. Germline values: CDR1 LGHDT, CDR2 YNNKEL (reference sequence). The V end lost 11 bases, the J end lost 0 bases, and 13 bases lay between the germline ends. The CDR3 runs 13 residues. The CDR3 DNA sequence: TGTGCCTGTGCCCGTACAGTGAACACTGAAGCTTTCTTT. Its protein product is CACARTVNTEAFF.

This chain connects TRBV4-2 to TRBJ1-6, with D uncertain. In germline, CDR1 is LGHNA, CDR2 YNFKEQ. The CDR3 contains 13 residues. Trimming shortened V by 0 bases and J by 10 bases, and 7 bases separated the two germline ends. CDR3 protein: CASSQDWVSPLHF. The CDR3 DNA reads TGTGCCAGCAGCCAAGATTGGGTGTCACCCCTCCACTTT.

Ten or more counts support this clonotype. The chain recombines TRBV5-1 with TRBJ2-2, with no clear D. There are 15 residues in the CDR3. Germline V CDR1 and CDR2: SGHRS, YFSETQ. Trimming cost V 2 bases and J 4 bases, with 12 bases left between them. The CDR3 is CASSLLTTGTGELFF. CDR3 sequence (DNA): TGCGCCAGCAGCTTACTGACAACGGGCACCGGGGAGCTGTTTTTT.

This clonotype came up a few times. The chain links TRBV7-8 to TRBJ2-1, with 9 bases lining up with TRBD2. Germline lookup yields CDR1 SGHVS and CDR2 FQNEAQ. The CDR3 has 17 amino acids. The V gene end was trimmed by 2 bases and the J gene end by 3 bases; junction bases not matched to a gene: 8. The CDR3 sequence: CASSLIKAGGRYNEQFF. The CDR3 DNA reads TGTGCCAGCAGCTTAATAAAAGCGGGAGGACGCTACAATGAGCAGTTCTTC. Full variable domain (remainder filled in from reference TRBV7-8 and TRBJ2-1): GAGVSQSPRYKVAKRGQDVALRCDPISGHVSLFWYQQALGQGPEFLTYFQNEAQLDKSGLPSDRFFAERPEGSVSTLKIQRTQQEDSAVYLCASSLIKAGGRYNEQFFGPGTRLTVL.